Following are 6 T cell receptor beta chains from one sample sequenced in a study of blood T cell repertoires in COVID-19. Method: immunoSEQ multiplex PCR; TCRdb's copy keeps in-frame clones and lacks some. The table includes 200,000 to 300,000 clones, around four fifths detected once. Specimen: peripheral blood. These receptors were collected from a woman in her sixties or seventies with active or convalescent COVID-19.

The rearrangement joins TRBV5-1 to TRBJ2-5; TRBD2 matches 8 bases. This CDR3 is built from 16 residues. Losses at the gene ends were 0 bases for V and 5 bases for J; bases not matched to a gene: 9. The germline V gene encodes CDR1 SGHRS and CDR2 YFSETQ. The CDR3 sequence is CASSLVATSVLETQYF. The CDR3 region has the DNA TGCGCCAGCAGCTTGGTTGCGACTAGCGTTTTGGAGACCCAGTACTTC. Full variable domain (outside the CDR3, taken from reference TRBV5-1 and TRBJ2-5): KAGVTQTPRYLIKTRGQQVTLSCSPISGHRSVSWYQQTPGQGLQFLFEYFSETQRNKGNFPGRFSGRQFSNSRSEMNVSTLELGDSALYLCASSLVATSVLETQYFGPGTRLLVL.

The V and J genes are TRBV4-1 and TRBJ2-6, with D hard to call. The V gene lost 5 bases and the J gene lost 0 bases, with 5 bases spanning the gap. The germline gives CDR1 MGHRA, CDR2 YSYEKL. The CDR3 extends over 14 amino acids. The DNA for the CDR3 is TGCGCCAGCAGCGAGGACTCTGGGGCCAACGTCCTGACTTTC. It yields the protein CASSEDSGANVLTF.

The chain combines TRBV28 with TRBJ2-2; TRBD2 agrees at 9 bases. Germline CDR1 reads MDHEN; CDR2 reads SYDVKM. The CDR3 contains 16 residues. V was pared by 2 bases and J by 6 bases, with 7 bases of the junction left unmatched. This CDR3 is CASSLGAGGQSGELFF. The DNA for the CDR3 is TGTGCCAGCAGTTTAGGTGCGGGGGGGCAATCCGGGGAGCTGTTTTTT.

V and J are TRBV5-1 and TRBJ1-5; 7 bases are a match to TRBD1. V lost 5 bases, J lost 5 bases, and 4 bases stayed unmatched. This CDR3 is built from 13 residues. Germline values: CDR1 SGHRS, CDR2 YFSETQ. CDR3 bases: TGCGCCAGCAGACGCGACAGGGATCAGCCCCAGCATTTT. Protein product: CASRRDRDQPQHF.

The chain uses TRBV6-5 and TRBJ1-3; D is possibly TRBD1 (6 bases). Between the trimmed V and J ends, which lost 10 bases and 0 bases, there was a span of 10 bases. CDR3 length: 13 residues. The germline V gene has CDR1 MNHEY and CDR2 SVGAGI. The CDR3 is CATQGHSGNTIYF. CDR3 nucleotides: TGTGCCACTCAGGGACACTCTGGAAACACCATATATTTT.

This clone was detected a few times. The genes are TRBV4-2 and TRBJ1-1; 9 bases fit TRBD1. Trimming at V came to 0 bases and at J to 10 bases, leaving 9 bases not matched to a gene. This CDR3 is built from 15 residues. Germline CDR1 reads LGHNA; CDR2 reads YNFKEQ. The CDR3 bases are TGTGCCAGCAGCCAAGATCCCGGGACAGGGCTGAGAGCTTTCTTT. It encodes CASSQDPGTGLRAFF.